The source of this T cell receptor (beta chain) is a study of Graves' ophthalmopathy and Graves' hyperthyroidism. Study results and limitations: Distinction of ophthalmopathy from stable hyperthyroidism by a 13-signature model reached 85% to 90% sensitivity and 65% to 83% specificity. Detection in blood was also observed for most expanded thyroid clonotypes above 0.001 frequency.

RNA transcripts yielded amplified TCR beta CDR3 regions. An opening RT-PCR round employed HTBI primers and preceded a second-round multiplex PCR. TCRdb re-derived calls from the multiplex PCR reads in MiXCR, one entry per CDR3 protein. The repertoire holds around 1.1 million distinct CDR3 sequences, about two fifths seen once, with around 10% in the top ten. In its sample, this clonotype was seen a few times. Its antigen remains unidentified. Relative to the germline gene, one junction end is altered; a read error may explain this. Ages of hyperthyroidism patients ran from 18 to 65, and their diagnoses were new, under 2 months' duration. CDR1 and CDR2 from the germline V gene are SQVTM and ANQGSEA. This CDR3 is 13 amino acids long.

Sequences were obtained from peripheral blood or thyroid tissue (not recorded which). The clonotype originates from an adult man with Graves' hyperthyroidism. The J gene is TRBJ2-7, the V gene TRBV29-1, with TRBD1 matching 11 bases. The CDR3 loop is CSAGTGGQPQHYF. Here the CDR3 DNA reads TGCAGCGCTGGGACAGGGGGTCAGCCCCAGCATTACTTC.